Detailed here is one T cell receptor (beta chain). Using a J-beta primer mix together with a sample-barcoded 5' primer, a second PCR was run for about 6 to 12 cycles. MiXCR was run by TCRdb on the 5' RACE reads, yielding one entry per CDR3 protein. The sample lists just under 750,000 distinct CDR3 sequences; 20% to 25% were seen once. The sample is drawn from a study of blood T cells in healthy people across ages. The CDR3 covers 14 residues. The TCR sequence derives from a man aged 65-85 years in good health. Sequenced: blood. The chain carries TRBV12-3 or TRBV12-4 and TRBJ2-5; 8 nucleotides line up with TRBD1. The J call may not be correct, given that the DNA end is closer to TRBJ2-1. This CDR3 reads CASRPGQGGNEQFF. The CDR3 DNA is TGTGCCAGCAGACCAGGACAGGGTGGGAATGAGCAGTTCTTC.